This entry concerns a single TCR beta chain. As yet, its antigen is unknown. This specimen comes from a study of T cell responses to AZD1222 COVID-19 vaccine. Study-level findings and limits: Only six people who got AZD1222 tested seropositive at baseline. Among the donors, most were white British and more were female, and clonal diversity was possibly underestimated.

TCRdb's copy holds only in-frame clones and misses some; the assay was immunoSEQ multiplex PCR. Counted here are some 170,000 clones, 85% to 95% occurring once; the ten biggest clones make up roughly 5%. CDR1 and CDR2 from the germline V gene are MNHEY and SMNVEV (reference sequence). Trimming at V came to 5 bases and at J to 6 bases, leaving 6 bases not matched to a gene. The CDR3 extends over 15 amino acids. This TCR was sampled from an adult who received the AZD1222 COVID-19 vaccine. The sample consisted of peripheral blood, taken 28 days after the second AZD1222 dose. J is TRBJ2-3 and V is TRBV27; 12 positions agree with TRBD2. The CDR3 is CASSLLAGGPDTQYF. The CDR3 DNA is TGTGCCAGCAGTCTTCTAGCGGGAGGGCCGGATACGCAGTATTTT.